This is a list of T cell receptor beta chains from one sample in a study of T cell repertoires in cytomegalovirus infection. The antigens of these receptors remain unknown. One entry per CDR3 protein results from TCRdb running MiXCR on the reads. The sample holds 650,000 to 900,000 distinct CDR3 sequences, over 25% seen once. The sequenced sample was cultured CD8+ T cells from PBMCs, obtained from culture after CMV antigen stimulation. Receptors were obtained from a human donor in good health (CMV status not recorded). Some clones in this sample may be carry-over from other donors' samples. Each CDR3 is given with its conserved first and last residue. Fields, in order: J gene, clone size, V gene, D gene, CDR3 DNA, CDR3 protein. The D gene is left open where the match is weak. For some rows the clone size is stated as once, few or many, or as a class when expanded; others skip it.

>TRBJ2-1|once|TRBV6-4|TRBD1
TGTGCCAGCAGCTTCCGACAGGGACGGAACAATGAGCAGTTCTTC
CASSFRQGRNNEQFF
>TRBJ2-3|-|TRBV3-1|-
TGTGCCAGCAGCCAAGAGGGGGTCTACCCAGTGGTTGATACGCAGTATTTT
CASSQEGVYPVVDTQYF
>TRBJ2-3|few|TRBV27|TRBD2
TGTGCCAGCAGTTTATATCCGGCCGGGGGGGCTAGCACAGATACGCAGTATTTT
CASSLYPAGGASTDTQYF
>TRBJ1-3|-|TRBV19|-
TGTGCCAGTAGCCACAAGGGGGGGGCTGGAAACACCATATATTTT
CASSHKGGAGNTIYF
>TRBJ2-5|-|TRBV27|TRBD2
TGTGCCAGCAAATGGGACCCTAGCGGGACTACCCAGTACTTC
CASKWDPSGTTQYF
>TRBJ1-1|few|TRBV6-2/TRBV6-3|-
TGTGCCAGCAGACAAACACAGGGAGGCACTGAAGCTTTCTTT
CASRQTQGGTEAFF
>TRBJ1-5|few|TRBV27|TRBD1
TGTGCCAGCAGTGACAGGGGGACTCAGCCCCAGCATTTT
CASSDRGTQPQHF
>TRBJ2-7|once|TRBV3-1|-
TGTGCCAGCAGCCATAGGGGCATAACCTCCTACGAGCAGTACTTC
CASSHRGITSYEQYF
>TRBJ1-2|few|TRBV19|-
TGTGCCAGTACCTATTTCCTAGGGTTCCCAGGGGATGGCTACACCTTC
CASTYFLGFPGDGYTF
>TRBJ2-7|few|TRBV4-1|TRBD2
TGCGCCAGCAGCCATCTTAGCGGGGGGAGGCCCCACGAGCAGTACTTC
CASSHLSGGRPHEQYF
>TRBJ2-7|-|TRBV2|-
TGTGCCAGCTCTCCTGTGGCAGGGCCCTCCTACGAGCAGTACTTC
CASSPVAGPSYEQYF
>TRBJ1-5|-|TRBV7-6|TRBD1
TGTGCCAGCAGCCCCTGGGACAGGGATCAGCCCCAGCATTTT
CASSPWDRDQPQHF
>TRBJ2-7|few|TRBV4-2|TRBD1
TGTGCCAGCAGCCAAGGACAGGGGATCCACGAGCAGTACTTC
CASSQGQGIHEQYF
>TRBJ2-2|-|TRBV2|TRBD1
TGTGCCAGCATGGGGACAGGGGCGGACACCGGGGAGCTGTTTTTT
CASMGTGADTGELFF
>TRBJ1-5|-|TRBV27|TRBD1
TGTGCCAGCAGCTTATCCCGACAGGGGAATCAGCCCCAGCATTTT
CASSLSRQGNQPQHF
>TRBJ2-1|-|TRBV6-5|TRBD2
TGTGCCAGCAGACTACTAGCGGGGGGGCAAAATGAGCAGTTCTTC
CASRLLAGGQNEQFF
>TRBJ2-6|-|TRBV7-9|TRBD1
TGTGCCAGCAGTTGGACAGGGGTCGGGGCCAACGTCCTGACTTTC
CASSWTGVGANVLTF
>TRBJ1-1|-|TRBV5-1|TRBD1
TGCGCCAGCAACCCGACAGGGGCGAGCACTGAAGCTTTCTTT
CASNPTGASTEAFF
>TRBJ1-2|few|TRBV4-3|TRBD1
TGCGCCAGCAGCCAAGCCTGGACAGGGGATTTTAATGGCTACACCTTC
CASSQAWTGDFNGYTF
>TRBJ1-2|-|TRBV4-1|-
TGCGCCAGCAGCCAAGATCCTAACTATGGCTACACCTTC
CASSQDPNYGYTF
>TRBJ1-1|-|TRBV6-2/TRBV6-3|TRBD1
TGTGCCAGCAGTGACCCCGGGACAGGGGAGTCCATGAACACTGAAGCTTTCTTT
CASSDPGTGESMNTEAFF
>TRBJ2-1|-|TRBV4-3|TRBD2
TGCGCCAGCAGCCACGGACTAGTGGGGGGTAGTGAGCAGTTCTTC
CASSHGLVGGSEQFF
>TRBJ2-1|few|TRBV6-5|-
TGTGCCAGCAGTTACGGGCCGTCGAATGAGCAGTTCTTC
CASSYGPSNEQFF
>TRBJ2-1|-|TRBV29-1|TRBD2
TGCAGCGTAGACGGCGGGGGTGACTACAATGAGCAGTTCTTC
CSVDGGGDYNEQFF
>TRBJ2-2|many|TRBV7-2|TRBD1
TGTGCCAGCAGCCCCTGGGCTACAGGGGAACCCGGGGAGCTGTTTTTT
CASSPWATGEPGELFF
>TRBJ2-3|few|TRBV7-6|-
TGTGCCAGCAGCTTAGAGGCTGAGAAGCTGATCGGGGATACGCAGTATTTT
CASSLEAEKLIGDTQYF
>TRBJ1-1|-|TRBV6-6|-
TGTGCCAGCAACCCGGGACGAGACACTGAAGCTTTCTTT
CASNPGRDTEAFF
>TRBJ2-3|few|TRBV12-3/TRBV12-4|-
TGTGCCAGCAGCCAGACCCCAGCAGATACGCAGTATTTT
CASSQTPADTQYF
>TRBJ2-7|-|TRBV6-1|-
TGTGCCAGCAGTGAAGGGACAAACTACGAGCAGTACTTC
CASSEGTNYEQYF
>TRBJ1-6|-|TRBV4-1|-
TGCGCCAGCAGCCAAGGCAGGGGATCACCCCTCCACTTT
CASSQGRGSPLHF
>TRBJ1-5|-|TRBV19|TRBD1
TGTGCCAGTAGTACCCCCGGGACAGGAGAATATAGCAATCAGCCCCAGCATTTT
CASSTPGTGEYSNQPQHF
>TRBJ2-1|-|TRBV27|TRBD2
TGTGCCAGCAGTTTATCTCAAGCGGGGGCCTTATACAATGAGCAGTTCTTC
CASSLSQAGALYNEQFF
>TRBJ2-5|-|TRBV6-2/TRBV6-3|-
TGTGCCAGCAGCCCTCAACTGTGGGAGACCCAGTACTTC
CASSPQLWETQYF
>TRBJ1-3|-|TRBV19|TRBD1
TGTGCCAGTAAGAGCCAGGACAGGTCGTCTGGAAACACCATATATTTT
CASKSQDRSSGNTIYF
>TRBJ2-5|many|TRBV20-1|-
TGCAGTGTGTTAGTCGGGGTTGAGACCCAGTACTTC
CSVLVGVETQYF
>TRBJ2-2|-|TRBV7-2|TRBD2
TGTGCCAGCAGCCCAAGCGGGGGGGCCTACACCGGGGAGCTGTTTTTT
CASSPSGGAYTGELFF
>TRBJ1-6|many|TRBV7-2|TRBD1
TGTGCCAGCAGCTTAGTATTGGACAGGGGAAATTCACCCCTCCACTTT
CASSLVLDRGNSPLHF
>TRBJ2-1|-|TRBV12-3/TRBV12-4|-
TGTGCCACCAGTTTCACGAGGTTTGAGCAGTTCTTC
CATSFTRFEQFF
>TRBJ2-6|-|TRBV12-3/TRBV12-4|TRBD1
TGTGCCAGCAGTTTGCGACGGGACAGGGGATCTGGGGCCAACGTCCTGACTTTC
CASSLRRDRGSGANVLTF
>TRBJ2-1|many|TRBV12-3/TRBV12-4|-
TGTGCCAGTGAGGGGGACTATGACAATGAGCAGTTCTTC
CASEGDYDNEQFF
>TRBJ2-1|few|TRBV4-1|-
TGCGCCAGCAGCCAAGGCCCAGAACTCGGAGCCTACAATGAGCAGTTCTTC
CASSQGPELGAYNEQFF
>TRBJ1-1|-|TRBV27|-
TGTGCCAGCAGTTTATCGTTTGCAGGTATGATGAACACTGAAGCTTTCTTT
CASSLSFAGMMNTEAFF
>TRBJ2-1|-|TRBV11-3|-
TGTGCCAGCAGCTTTGGGACAACATCCTACAATGAGCAGTTCTTC
CASSFGTTSYNEQFF
>TRBJ2-3|few|TRBV7-8|-
TGTGCCAGCAGCTCCCAAGGAGCTGGGACAGGGACCTTAGCGGGGGGCCGGCCAGATACGCAGTATTTT
CASSSQGAGTGTLAGGRPDTQYF
>TRBJ1-5|-|TRBV19|-
TGTGCCAGTACGCTTTGGCCCAATCAGCCCCAGCATTTT
CASTLWPNQPQHF
>TRBJ1-2|-|TRBV29-1|-
TGCAGCGCCGTAACAGGCGTCTATGGCTACACCTTC
CSAVTGVYGYTF
>TRBJ1-5|few|TRBV12-3/TRBV12-4|TRBD1
TGTGCCAGCAGTTCCGACAGGGAAGGCCAGCCCCAGCATTTT
CASSSDREGQPQHF
>TRBJ1-3|-|TRBV27|TRBD1
TGTGCCAGCAGTTTATATTGGGGGGACAGAGTCGGAAACACCATATATTTT
CASSLYWGDRVGNTIYF
>TRBJ1-2|-|TRBV12-5|TRBD1
TGTGCTAGTGGTTTGGTACTAGGACAGGGGACGGACCGGGTTGACTATGGCTACACCTTC
CASGLVLGQGTDRVDYGYTF
>TRBJ2-4|-|TRBV2|TRBD2
TGTGCCAGCTTGAAAAGACTAGCGGGGGGGTACATTCAGTACTTC
CASLKRLAGGYIQYF
>TRBJ1-4|-|TRBV27|TRBD1
TGTGCCAGCAGCCGACAGGGGGCGCTTGCAAAACTGTTTTTT
CASSRQGALAKLFF
>TRBJ2-1|-|TRBV28|-
TGTGCCAGCAGTTTATCTACTGAAGGGGGGCGCAATGAGCAGTTCTTC
CASSLSTEGGRNEQFF
>TRBJ2-3|few|TRBV7-2|TRBD2
TGTGCCAGCAGCCAGGGGACTAGCGGGGTACCTACGCAGTATTTT
CASSQGTSGVPTQYF
>TRBJ2-7|few|TRBV2|-
TGTGCCAGCGACAGGACAAGCATCTACGAGCAGTACTTC
CASDRTSIYEQYF